Each of the 3 T cell receptor beta chains below was sequenced from the same sample in a study of T cells after yellow fever vaccination. In TCRdb, the 5' RACE reads were re-called with MiXCR into one record per CDR3 protein. The sample lists fewer than 450,000 distinct CDR3 sequences; about 9.9% were seen once. The starting material was PBMCs, obtained on the day of the first yellow fever vaccination. These receptors were obtained from a man between 18 and 35 years old who received the YFV17D yellow fever vaccine.

The CDR3 loop is CASSGLANGEQYF. The CDR3 nucleotides are TGTGCCAGCAGTGGCCTGGCGAATGGCGAGCAGTACTTC. V is TRBV7-9 and J is TRBJ2-7, with unresolved D. Germline V gene sequence: CDR1 SEHNR, CDR2 FQNEAQ (reference sequence). V lost 6 bases and J lost 6, with 15 bases in between. The CDR3 is 13 amino acids.

This clonotype was observed a few times. The CDR3 here is CASSVAGVETQYF. The CDR3 DNA is TGTGCCAGCAGCGTAGCAGGGGTAGAGACCCAGTACTTC. The V gene is TRBV7-3, the J gene TRBJ2-5; TRBD1 might be the D (6 bases). This CDR3 contains 13 residues. Deletions cut 5 bases from V and 4 bases from J, with 11 bases between. Per the germline V gene, CDR1 is SGHTA and CDR2 is FQGTGA.

This clonotype was picked up a small number of times. This chain connects TRBV10-2 to TRBJ2-7; TRBD1 agrees at 9 bases. V shed 6 bases and J 5 bases; nucleotides not matched to a gene: 2. This CDR3 contains 12 residues. Germline V CDR1 and CDR2: WSHSY, SAAADI. The CDR3 sequence is CASRDRGNEQYF. In nucleotides, the CDR3 is TGCGCCAGCAGGGACAGGGGAAACGAGCAGTACTTC.